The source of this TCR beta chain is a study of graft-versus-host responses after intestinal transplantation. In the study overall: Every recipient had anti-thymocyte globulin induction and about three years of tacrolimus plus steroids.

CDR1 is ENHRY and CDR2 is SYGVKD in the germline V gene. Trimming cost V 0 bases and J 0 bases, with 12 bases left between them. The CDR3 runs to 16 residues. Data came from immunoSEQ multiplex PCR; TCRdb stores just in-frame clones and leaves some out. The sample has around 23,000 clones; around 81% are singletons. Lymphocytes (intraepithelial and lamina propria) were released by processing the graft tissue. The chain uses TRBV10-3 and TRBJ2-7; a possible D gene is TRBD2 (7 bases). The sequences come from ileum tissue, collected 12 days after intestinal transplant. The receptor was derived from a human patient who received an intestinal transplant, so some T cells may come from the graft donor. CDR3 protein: CAISESEGGPSYEQYF. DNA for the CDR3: TGTGCCATCAGTGAGTCGGAGGGGGGGCCCTCCTACGAGCAGTACTTC.